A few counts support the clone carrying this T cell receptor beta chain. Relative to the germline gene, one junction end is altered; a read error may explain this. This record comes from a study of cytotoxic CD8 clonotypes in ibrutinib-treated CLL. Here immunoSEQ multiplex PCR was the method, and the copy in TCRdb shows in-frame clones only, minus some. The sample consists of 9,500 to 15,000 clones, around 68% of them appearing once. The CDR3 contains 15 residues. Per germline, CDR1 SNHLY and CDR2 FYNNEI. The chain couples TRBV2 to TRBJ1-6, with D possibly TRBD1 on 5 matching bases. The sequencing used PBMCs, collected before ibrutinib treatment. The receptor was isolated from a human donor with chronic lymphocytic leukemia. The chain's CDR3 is CASRYQGSNNSPLHF. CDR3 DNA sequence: TGTGCCAGCCGTTACCAGGGCTCCAATAATTCACCCCTCCACTTT.